The entry that follows covers one T cell receptor beta chain sequence. This clonotype has only a few counts. No cognate antigen has been identified for it. Nothing much larger sits one base from this clone, and base qualities are not available. This sample is part of a study of blood T cells in healthy people across ages (dated by TCRdb to 2015 to 2017). Background for the entire study: In model experiments, roughly one uniquely barcoded TCR beta cDNA molecule per two T cells was captured by template switching. Age-related changes in TCR beta repertoire diversity were measured in the study by deep sequencing normalized with unique cDNA molecular identifiers. Donors were grouped into four age groups: young (average 16 years), middle-aged (around 39), aged (around 60) and long-lived (over 80). To avoid experimental bias, donors of different ages were randomly spread across the sequencing lanes. For two donors (one aged 18 to 30 and one aged 80 or older), the study analyzed two additional independent replicas of 1 million unique cDNA reads from the same blood draw.

The library was generated by 5' RACE. The sequencer was an Illumina HiSeq 2500. The second PCR ran for roughly 7 to 12 cycles and used a J-beta primer mix along with a sample-barcoded 5' primer. A template-switch 5' adaptor carrying 12 random nucleotides introduced a unique molecular identifier onto each TCR beta cDNA molecule. Each sample yielded at least 2.5 million CDR3-containing paired-end reads. First-strand cDNA synthesis was performed from all RNA using the Mint cDNA synthesis kit, with priming by a TRBC-specific oligonucleotide. Following uracil-DNA glycosylase treatment, all cDNA underwent a first 18-cycle PCR with the universal primers M1SS and BC2_uni_R. As for how the authors treated the data: Normalization of each sample was performed by random selection of 1 million high-quality reads, each carrying a distinct molecular identifier. Instead of being binned into consensus sequences, reads that shared molecular identifiers were thrown out. MiTCR, set to a Q25 quality threshold and the strictest error-elimination algorithm, was used for CDR3 identification, clonotype clustering and error correction. Lower-bound total TCR beta diversity was estimated with a nonparametric unseen species model using Euler transformation. Clones were called with MiXCR by TCRdb after fastp trimmed the public reads at Q25, and only in-frame beta chains were retained. Records with the same CDR3 protein are collapsed into one entry carrying the most frequent genes and DNA. The V and J calls come from TCRdb's annotation, not from the publication. The sample yields around 800,000 distinct CDR3 sequences; about 42% were counted once. The ten largest clones represent over 15% of the sample.

Study-wide conclusions, independent of this receptor: The CMV infection status of donors was not known, potentially confounding age-related changes in expanded clonotypes. Observed TCR beta diversity correlated strongly with the percentage of naive T cells measured by flow cytometry. Compared with the aged group, the long-lived group had more naive CD4+ T cells, fewer expanded clones and increased TCR diversity, a pattern suggesting age selection. As age increased, observed TCR beta diversity per million T cells dropped in a roughly linear way, and a significant reduction was already evident by age 40. Total diversity estimates from one million sequenced T cells were considered lower bounds and underestimates. Bulk unsorted PBMC profiling prevented conclusive comparison of naive and antigen-experienced compartments.

Systemically healthy Caucasian individuals from Russia, some 40 in total and aged about 6 to 90 years, were included as donors. Roughly 10 milliliters of peripheral blood were drawn from each donor into EDTA-treated Vacutainer tubes. Ficoll-Paque density-gradient centrifugation was used to isolate PBMCs, with at least 7 million per sample. Trizol reagent was used to extract total RNA from the PBMCs, yielding at least 5.5 micrograms per sample. For every donor, an aliquot of PBMCs went through flow cytometry to measure the percentages of naive CD45RAhigh/CD27high T cells. Sequenced: blood. The sequence was collected from a man aged 80 or over in good health.

The DNA sequence is TGTGCCAGCGAGTGGGCTAGCGCCTACAATGAGCAGTTCTTC. Protein translation: CASEWASAYNEQFF. This chain is built from TRBV7-2 and TRBJ2-1; 6 matching bases give a weak D call of TRBD2. V is clipped by 8 bases and J by 2 bases, and the sequence between their germline boundaries is 13 bases long. According to the germline V gene, CDR1 reads SGHTA and CDR2 reads FQGNSA. Measured from the cysteine to the phenylalanine, the CDR3 is 14 residues long. The only DNA kept is the CDR3, 42 bases in frame from the first base.